Listed below are T cell receptor beta chains from one sample, sequenced in a study of blood T cell repertoires in COVID-19. Some clones are missing from TCRdb's copy, which holds only in-frame ones; the method was immunoSEQ multiplex PCR. Counted here are roughly 400,000 clones, approximately 85% occurring once; the ten biggest clones make up roughly 2%. Sequenced: PBMCs or T cells enriched from blood (not recorded which). These receptors originate from a woman in her thirties or forties with acute COVID-19. The CDR3 runs from the conserved cysteine through the conserved F or W. The D gene is left open where the match is weak. Clone size is not always given. Where it is, it says once, few, many or a class for expanded clones.

>TRBV2|TRBD1|15|TRBJ1-3|NA
CASIMAGGSGDTIYF
TGTGCCAGCATTATGGCAGGGGGCTCTGGGGACACCATATATTTT
>TRBV29-1|TRBD1|12|TRBJ1-1|NA
CSVGTGGTEAFF
TGCAGCGTTGGGACAGGGGGAACTGAAGCTTTCTTT
>TRBV7-2|TRBD2|15|TRBJ2-5|NA
CASSLTSGSVETQYF
TGTGCCAGCAGCTTAACTAGCGGGTCAGTCGAGACCCAGTACTTC
>TRBV6-6|NA|14|TRBJ2-5|NA
CASSYRSLQETQYF
TGTGCCAGCAGTTATAGATCCTTACAAGAGACCCAGTACTTC
>TRBV5-1|TRBD1|15|TRBJ2-2|NA
CASRPGTGETGELFF
TGCGCCAGCAGGCCCGGGACAGGGGAAACCGGGGAGCTGTTTTTT
>TRBV20-1|NA|14|TRBJ2-7|NA
CSASKAVTPYEQYF
TGCAGTGCTAGTAAAGCGGTGACCCCCTACGAGCAGTACTTC
>TRBV19|NA|12|TRBJ2-5|NA
CASSIGEETQYF
TGTGCCAGTAGTATAGGGGAGGAGACCCAGTACTTC
>TRBV20-1|NA|14|TRBJ2-1|NA
CSASGGGFRNEQFF
TGCAGTGCTAGTGGGGGGGGCTTTCGGAATGAGCAGTTCTTC
>TRBV5-1|NA|14|TRBJ2-1|NA
CASSLLSGSNEQFF
TGCGCCAGCAGCTTGTTATCCGGTTCCAATGAGCAGTTCTTC
>TRBV7-8|NA|13|TRBJ2-7|once
CASSPDLSYEQYF
TGTGCCAGCAGCCCAGATCTCAGCTACGAGCAGTACTTC
>TRBV20-1|TRBD2|15|TRBJ2-7|NA
CSASSGGSPSREQYF
TGCAGTGCTAGTAGCGGGGGGAGCCCCTCTCGGGAGCAGTACTTC
>TRBV5-1|TRBD1|14|TRBJ2-1|NA
CASSLTTGDHEQFF
TGCGCCAGCAGCTTGACTACAGGGGATCATGAGCAGTTCTTC
>TRBV10-3|TRBD1|14|TRBJ2-7|once
CAISAGQGDHEQYF
TGTGCCATCAGTGCGGGACAGGGTGACCACGAGCAGTACTTC
>TRBV6-5|TRBD2|14|TRBJ2-4|NA
CASRTSGGGGIQYF
TGTGCCAGCAGGACTAGCGGGGGCGGTGGCATTCAGTACTTC
>TRBV18|TRBD2|17|TRBJ2-5|NA
CASSPTLAGGSQETQYF
TGTGCCAGCTCACCCACCCTAGCGGGGGGCTCTCAAGAGACCCAGTACTTC
>TRBV7-9|NA|16|TRBJ2-2|few
CASSPYGGLLTGELFF
TGTGCCAGCAGTCCTTACGGGGGGCTATTGACCGGGGAGCTGTTTTTT
>TRBV27|NA|17|TRBJ1-6|NA
CASSFWRPSSYNSPLHF
TGTGCCAGCAGTTTCTGGCGTCCTAGCTCCTATAATTCACCCCTCCACTTT
>TRBV2|NA|13|TRBJ2-5|NA
CASSVDSKETQYF
TGTGCCAGCAGCGTCGACAGTAAAGAGACCCAGTACTTC
>TRBV2|NA|14|TRBJ1-5|NA
CASNPQGSNQPQHF
TGTGCCAGCAACCCTCAGGGGTCCAATCAGCCCCAGCATTTT
>TRBV25-1|TRBD1|14|TRBJ1-4|NA
CASSVGDRGEKLFF
TGTGCCAGCAGTGTTGGGGACAGGGGGGAAAAACTGTTTTTT
>TRBV18|NA|13|TRBJ1-1|NA
CASSSGRDTEAFF
TGTGCCAGCTCATCGGGGAGGGACACTGAAGCTTTCTTT
>TRBV9|NA|15|TRBJ2-5|NA
CASSVSLAGQETQYF
TGTGCCAGCAGCGTCTCCCTCGCAGGCCAAGAGACCCAGTACTTC
>TRBV2|NA|11|TRBJ1-1|NA
CASSERAEAFF
TGTGCCAGCAGTGAACGGGCTGAAGCTTTCTTT
>TRBV9|TRBD2|15|TRBJ2-5|NA
CASSVGGGAWETQYF
TGTGCCAGCAGCGTAGGCGGGGGGGCCTGGGAGACCCAGTACTTC
>TRBV30|NA|16|TRBJ1-5|NA
CAWKDGEGRRNQPQHF
TGTGCCTGGAAGGACGGCGAAGGGAGGCGCAATCAGCCCCAGCATTTT
>TRBV7-8|TRBD1|14|TRBJ2-5|NA
CASSLDRGQETQYF
TGTGCCAGCAGCTTGGACAGGGGGCAAGAGACCCAGTACTTC
>TRBV7-8|TRBD1|11|TRBJ2-3|NA
CASSPQGTQYF
TGTGCCAGCAGCCCACAGGGGACGCAGTATTTT
>TRBV18|TRBD2|14|TRBJ2-5|NA
CASSRTSGQETQYF
TGTGCCAGCTCACGGACTAGCGGACAAGAGACCCAGTACTTC
>TRBV5-4|NA|15|TRBJ1-2|NA
CASSPTMTENYGYTF
TGTGCCAGCAGCCCTACTATGACAGAAAACTATGGCTACACCTTC
>TRBV5-1|NA|14|TRBJ1-1|NA
CASSLGPTNTEAFF
TGCGCCAGCAGCTTGGGGCCAACGAACACTGAAGCTTTCTTT
>TRBV6-5|TRBD1|14|TRBJ2-7|NA
CASRRTGNSYEQYF
TGTGCCAGCAGACGGACAGGGAACTCCTACGAGCAGTACTTC
>TRBV15|NA|18|TRBJ2-4|NA
CATQTHTMTNGSKNIQYF
TGTGCCACCCAAACGCATACGATGACGAACGGGAGTAAAAACATTCAGTACTTC
>TRBV3-1/TRBV3-2|NA|14|TRBJ1-5|NA
CASSSRNSNQPQHF
TGTGCCAGCAGCTCCAGGAATAGCAATCAGCCCCAGCATTTT
>TRBV18|TRBD2|15|TRBJ2-1|NA
CASATAAGDYNEQFF
TGTGCCAGCGCAACGGCCGCGGGGGACTACAATGAGCAGTTCTTC
>TRBV5-1|NA|15|TRBJ1-1|NA
CASSLAGGSNTEAFF
TGCGCCAGCAGCTTGGCTGGCGGATCGAACACTGAAGCTTTCTTT
>TRBV5-1|NA|12|TRBJ2-2|NA
CASSPNTGELFF
TGCGCCAGCAGCCCTAACACCGGGGAGCTGTTTTTT
>TRBV19|TRBD1|17|TRBJ2-7|NA
CASSIGQGALGGHEQYF
TGTGCCAGTAGTATCGGGCAGGGGGCTCTCGGTGGGCACGAGCAGTACTTC
>TRBV7-9|NA|14|TRBJ2-1|NA
CASSYLLARNEQFF
TGTGCCAGCAGCTACCTACTAGCTAGGAATGAGCAGTTCTTC
>TRBV11-2|TRBD1|16|TRBJ2-2|NA
CASSHSAPQGTGELFF
TGTGCCAGCAGCCACTCGGCCCCACAGGGGACCGGGGAGCTGTTTTTT
>TRBV28|NA|14|TRBJ1-2|NA
CASLPGAAHYGYTF
TGTGCCAGCCTCCCTGGCGCGGCGCACTATGGCTACACCTTC
>TRBV3-1/TRBV3-2|NA|14|TRBJ2-2|NA
CASSQFRDTGELFF
TGTGCCAGCAGCCAATTCCGGGACACCGGGGAGCTGTTTTTT
>TRBV3-1/TRBV3-2|NA|16|TRBJ1-3|NA
CASSLPGDSTGNTIYF
TGTGCCAGCAGTCTCCCAGGGGATTCTACTGGAAACACCATATATTTT